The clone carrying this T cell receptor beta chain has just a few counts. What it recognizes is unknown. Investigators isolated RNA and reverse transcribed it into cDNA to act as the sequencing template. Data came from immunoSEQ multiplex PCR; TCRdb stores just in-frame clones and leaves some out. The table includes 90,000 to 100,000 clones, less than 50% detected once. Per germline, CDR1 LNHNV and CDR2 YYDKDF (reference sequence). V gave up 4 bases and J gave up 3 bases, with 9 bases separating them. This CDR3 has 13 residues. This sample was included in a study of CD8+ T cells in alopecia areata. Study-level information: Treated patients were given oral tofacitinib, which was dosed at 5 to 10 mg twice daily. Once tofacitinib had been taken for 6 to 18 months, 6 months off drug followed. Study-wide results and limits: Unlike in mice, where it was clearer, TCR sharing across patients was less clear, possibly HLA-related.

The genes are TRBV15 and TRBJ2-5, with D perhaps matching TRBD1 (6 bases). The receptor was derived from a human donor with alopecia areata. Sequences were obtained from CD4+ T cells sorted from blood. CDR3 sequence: CATSTDRKETQYF. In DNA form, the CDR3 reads TGTGCCACCAGCACCGACAGGAAAGAGACCCAGTACTTC.